Below are 14 T cell receptor beta chains sequenced from a single sample in a study of T cells in Graves' hyperthyroidism and ophthalmopathy. Amplification of TCR beta CDR3 regions was performed using RNA transcripts as template. HTBI primers were employed in a first-round RT-PCR of the TCR CDR3. TCRdb processed the multiplex PCR reads anew with MiXCR; each CDR3 protein has one entry. The top ten hold 15% to 20% of the sample, which has 300,000 to 450,000 distinct CDR3 sequences, about 14% seen once. Material for sequencing was blood. These receptors came from a woman aged 25 to 39 with Graves' ophthalmopathy.

The chain couples TRBV19 to TRBJ1-1; the D gene is possibly TRBD1 (5 bases). The CDR3 covers 14 residues. Trimming cost V 1 base and J 0 bases, with 6 bases left between them. Germline CDR1 LNHDA, CDR2 SQIVND (reference sequence). The CDR3 spells CASSIGQLNTEAFF. In DNA form, the CDR3 reads TGTGCCAGTAGTATAGGACAGTTGAACACTGAAGCTTTCTTT.

This chain connects TRBV6-2 or TRBV6-3 to TRBJ1-1; D is ambiguous. The germline V and J ends were trimmed by 2 bases and 1 base, with 11 bases remaining between them. The CDR3 consists of 15 residues. CDR1 and CDR2 (germline): MNHEY, SVGEGT. The CDR3 DNA reads TGTGCCAGCAGTTACCCTCGTCTCAAGAACACTGAAGCTTTCTTT. Translating gives CASSYPRLKNTEAFF.

This clonotype was detected ten times or more. The rearrangement joins TRBV24-1 to TRBJ1-5; D is uncertain. The germline V gene has CDR1 KGHDR and CDR2 SFDVKD. V was trimmed by 11 bases and J by 8 bases, leaving 6 bases between them. The CDR3 contains 9 residues. The CDR3 DNA reads TGTGCCAACACGGAGCCCCAGCATTTT. Translating gives CANTEPQHF.

The chain links TRBV24-1 to TRBJ2-1; the D is unclear. From germline, CDR1 is KGHDR and CDR2 SFDVKD. V shed 4 bases and J shed 6 bases, with 9 bases lying between them. The CDR3 consists of 13 residues. CDR3 amino acids: CATSEAYANEQFF. The CDR3 DNA reads TGTGCCACCAGTGAAGCCTACGCCAATGAGCAGTTCTTC.

This clonotype was seen many times. V gene TRBV7-9 combines with J gene TRBJ2-1, with 10 nucleotides matching TRBD2. With V trimmed by 5 bases and J by 8 bases, 3 bases remained unmatched. The CDR3 covers 13 residues. Germline values: CDR1 SEHNR, CDR2 FQNEAQ (reference sequence). CDR3 in amino acids: CASSQSGGDEQFF. The CDR3 coding sequence is TGTGCCAGCAGCCAAAGCGGGGGGGATGAGCAGTTCTTC.

The table lists this clonotype with many counts. V gene TRBV2 combines with J gene TRBJ1-2, with D perhaps matching TRBD1 (5 bases). This CDR3 region has 15 residues. Trimming took 6 bases from V and 5 from J, leaving 19 bases between them. Germline V CDR1 and CDR2: SNHLY, FYNNEI. CDR3 residues: CASRLTRQRPYGYTF. CDR3 DNA sequence: TGTGCCAGCAGACTAACCAGACAGAGACCGTATGGCTACACCTTC.

This clonotype has at least ten counts. The rearrangement joins TRBV11-2 to TRBJ1-1, with 8 bases that match TRBD1. The V segment lost 6 bases and the J segment 4 bases; nucleotides outside the gene matches: 7. Germline lookup yields CDR1 SGHAT and CDR2 FQNNGV. The length of the CDR3 is 14 residues. The CDR3 DNA follows: TGTGCCAGCAGTGGCCAAACAGGGGGCACTGAAGCTTTCTTT. Protein product: CASSGQTGGTEAFF.

This clonotype was seen repeatedly, ten times or more. The chain combines TRBV28 with TRBJ2-3, with TRBD2 matching 8 bases. Germline V lookup: CDR1 MDHEN, CDR2 SYDVKM. Trimming cost V 5 bases and J 3 bases; bases outside gene matches: 7. The CDR3 is 15 residues long. CDR3: CASSPPPGGTDTQYF. CDR3 nucleotides: TGTGCCAGCAGTCCCCCCCCGGGAGGGACAGATACGCAGTATTTT.

The sample holds many counts of this clonotype. This chain connects TRBV20-1 to TRBJ1-4; TRBD1 aligns across 7 bases. Germline loops: CDR1 DFQATT, CDR2 SNEGSKA (reference sequence). CDR3 length: 13 residues. V dropped 4 bases and J dropped 8; count of bases not matched to a gene: 7. The CDR3 DNA reads as TGCAGTGCTAACCCTGGACAGGAGGAAAAACTGTTTTTT. Its translation: CSANPGQEEKLFF.

In this sample, this clonotype turned up a few times. V and J are TRBV12-3 or TRBV12-4 and TRBJ1-3; perhaps TRBD1 as D (5 bases). The CDR3 consists of 15 residues. V gave up 3 bases and J gave up 0 bases, with 9 bases separating them. The CDR3 region is CASSFDSVSGNTIYF. The DNA of the CDR3 is TGTGCCAGCAGTTTCGACAGCGTCTCTGGAAACACCATATATTTT.

The chain carries TRBV12-3 or TRBV12-4 and TRBJ1-1; D is undetermined. The CDR3 totals 15 residues. Trimming stripped 1 base from V and 3 bases from J, with 12 bases between. The CDR3 is CASSLGVGEDTEAFF. CDR3 in DNA: TGTGCCAGCAGTTTAGGCGTAGGAGAGGACACTGAAGCTTTCTTT.

Ten or more counts support this clonotype. The gene calls are TRBV20-1 and TRBJ2-7; 9 bases align to TRBD1. This CDR3 spans 14 amino acids. Germline CDR1 reads DFQATT; CDR2 reads SNEGSKA (reference sequence). The V and J ends lost 3 bases and 4 bases, in that order; junction bases with no gene match: 7. CDR3 DNA: TGCAGTGCTAGGGACCCCGGGACAGGGTACGAGCAGTACTTC. As protein: CSARDPGTGYEQYF.

This clonotype was counted at least ten times. The chain employs TRBV6-1 and TRBJ1-1; 8 nucleotides match TRBD1. Germline trimming cut 3 bases from V and 4 bases from J; bases unmatched to any gene: 1. The CDR3 sequence is 13 residues long. Per germline, CDR1 MNHNS and CDR2 SASEGT. CDR3 in amino acids: CASSDTGGTEAFF. CDR3 in DNA: TGTGCCAGCAGTGATACAGGGGGCACTGAAGCTTTCTTT.

A note on this clonotype: A clone one base away is much larger, so this may be a read error. The CDR3 protein is CASSFGGPEGSYEQYF. Written as DNA, the CDR3 is TGTGCCAGCAGCTTCGGGGGTCCGGAGGGTTCCTACGAGCAGTACTTC. The chain uses TRBV7-9 and TRBJ2-7; possible D gene TRBD2, 6 bases. V was clipped by 3 bases and J by 1 base, with 16 bases between them. CDR3 length equals 16 residues. Germline CDR1 SEHNR, CDR2 FQNEAQ (reference sequence).